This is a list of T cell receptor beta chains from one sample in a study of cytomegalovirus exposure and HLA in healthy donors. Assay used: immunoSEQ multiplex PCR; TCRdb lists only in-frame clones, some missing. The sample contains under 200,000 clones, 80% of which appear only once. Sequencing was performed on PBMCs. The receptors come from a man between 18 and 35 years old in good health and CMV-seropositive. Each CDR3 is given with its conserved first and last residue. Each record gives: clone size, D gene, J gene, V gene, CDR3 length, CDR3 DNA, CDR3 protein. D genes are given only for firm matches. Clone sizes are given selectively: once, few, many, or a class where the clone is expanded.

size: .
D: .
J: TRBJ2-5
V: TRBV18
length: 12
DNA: TGTGCCAGCTCACCGGGGGGAGAGACCCAGTACTTC
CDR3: CASSPGGETQYF

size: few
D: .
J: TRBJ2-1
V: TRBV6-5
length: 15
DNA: TGTGCCAGCAGCAAGGACAGAAGCTCCTACAATGAGCAGTTCTTC
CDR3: CASSKDRSSYNEQFF

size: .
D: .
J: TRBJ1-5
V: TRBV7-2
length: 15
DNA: TGTGCCAGCAGCTTCGGGCGGAATCAGGGTCAGCCCCAGCATTTT
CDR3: CASSFGRNQGQPQHF

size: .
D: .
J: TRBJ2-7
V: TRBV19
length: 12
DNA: TGTGCCAGTAGTATTAACACCTACGAGCAGTACTTC
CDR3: CASSINTYEQYF

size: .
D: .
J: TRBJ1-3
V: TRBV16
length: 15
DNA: TGTGCCAGCAGCCAATCGAGGCAGTCTGGAAACACCATATATTTT
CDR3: CASSQSRQSGNTIYF

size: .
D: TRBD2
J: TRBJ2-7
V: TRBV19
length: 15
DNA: TGTGCCAGTAGTTTACTAGCGGGAGACGCCTACGAGCAGTACTTC
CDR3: CASSLLAGDAYEQYF

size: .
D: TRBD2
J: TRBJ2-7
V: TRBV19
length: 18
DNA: TGTGCCAGTAGTGGGACTAGCGGGGGGGCCTACCCTCTCAGCGAGCAGTACTTC
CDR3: CASSGTSGGAYPLSEQYF

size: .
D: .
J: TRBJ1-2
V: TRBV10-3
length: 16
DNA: TGTGCCATCAGTGATTATATTCTTGGCTCAGGCTATGGCTACACCTTC
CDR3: CAISDYILGSGYGYTF

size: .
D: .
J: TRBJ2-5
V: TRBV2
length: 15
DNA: TGTGCCAGCAGTGAAGGAGGGCACACCCGAGAGACCCAGTACTTC
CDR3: CASSEGGHTRETQYF

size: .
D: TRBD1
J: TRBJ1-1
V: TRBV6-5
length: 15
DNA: TGTGCCAGCAGTTACGGGGGACAGGGGAACACTGAAGCTTTCTTT
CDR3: CASSYGGQGNTEAFF

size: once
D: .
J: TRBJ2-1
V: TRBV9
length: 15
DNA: TGTGCCAGCAGCGTAGTTCCGACAATTTCCAATGAGCAGTTCTTC
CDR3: CASSVVPTISNEQFF

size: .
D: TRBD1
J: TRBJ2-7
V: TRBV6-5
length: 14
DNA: TGTGCCAGCAGTTCCGGGACAGGGTTTCCTGAGCAGTACTTC
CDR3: CASSSGTGFPEQYF

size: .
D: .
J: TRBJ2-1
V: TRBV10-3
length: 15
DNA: TGTGCCATCAGTGAGACCAAAAATATAGACAATGAGCAGTTCTTC
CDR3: CAISETKNIDNEQFF

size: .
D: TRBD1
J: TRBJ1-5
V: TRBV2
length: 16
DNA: TGTGCCAGCAGTCAGGCAGGGGGCAGGAGCAATCAGCCCCAGCATTTT
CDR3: CASSQAGGRSNQPQHF

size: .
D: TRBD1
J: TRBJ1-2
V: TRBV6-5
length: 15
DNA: TGTGCCAGCACCCGCGACGGACAGGGCTACTATGGCTACACCTTC
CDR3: CASTRDGQGYYGYTF

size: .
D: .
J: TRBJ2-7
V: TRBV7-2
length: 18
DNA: TGTGCCAGCAGCCCCCGGGGGACAGCAAACGACCCTCCCTACGAGCAGTACTTC
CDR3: CASSPRGTANDPPYEQYF